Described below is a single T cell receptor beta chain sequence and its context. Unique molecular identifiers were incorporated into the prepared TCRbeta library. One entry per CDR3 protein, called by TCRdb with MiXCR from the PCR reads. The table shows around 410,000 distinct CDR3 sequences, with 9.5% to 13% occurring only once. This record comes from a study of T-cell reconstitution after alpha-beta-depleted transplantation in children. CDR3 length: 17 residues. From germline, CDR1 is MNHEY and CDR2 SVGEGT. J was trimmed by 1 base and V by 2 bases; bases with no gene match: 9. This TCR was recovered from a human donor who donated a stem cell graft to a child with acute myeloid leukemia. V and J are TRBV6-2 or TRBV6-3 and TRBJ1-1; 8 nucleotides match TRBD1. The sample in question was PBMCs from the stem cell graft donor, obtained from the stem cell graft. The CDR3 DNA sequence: TGTGCCAGCAGTTACGGTCGGGACAGGAGGAAGAACACTGAAGCTTTCTTT. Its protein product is CASSYGRDRRKNTEAFF.